A selection of T cell receptor beta chains follows, all from one sample in a study of radiation and T cells in renal cell carcinoma. The assay was immunoSEQ multiplex PCR, and TCRdb's table has in-frame clones only and misses some. The table lists about 23,000 clones, roughly 53% of them singletons. Material: tumor tissue, obtained from a patient whose treatment was nephrectomy without radiotherapy. The receptors originated from a human donor with renal cell carcinoma. The CDR3 runs from the conserved cysteine through the conserved F or W. The order of the fields is J gene, clone size, D gene, V gene, CDR3 DNA, CDR3 protein. The D gene is left open where the match is weak. The size field is filled for only some rows; it gives once, few, many or a size class.

TRBJ1-1,NA,NA,TRBV15,TGTGCCACCAGCAGAGAGCAGGGTACCGCTGAAGCTTTCTTT,CATSREQGTAEAFF
TRBJ2-3,NA,NA,TRBV12-5,TGTGCTAGTGGTTTGGTACTGCTAGGCACAGATACGCAGTATTTT,CASGLVLLGTDTQYF
TRBJ1-2,few,NA,TRBV19,TGTGCTAGCCAGAGGACAGCCTATGGCTACACCTTC,CASQRTAYGYTF
TRBJ2-6,NA,TRBD1,TRBV30,TGTGCCTGGAGTGTTAGGGGGACAGGGACCGGCTCTGGGGCCAACGTCCTGACTTTC,CAWSVRGTGTGSGANVLTF
TRBJ2-5,NA,NA,TRBV19,TGTGCCAGTAGTATGGGGGTTGGGGAGACCCAGTACTTC,CASSMGVGETQYF
TRBJ2-1,NA,TRBD1,TRBV19,TGTGCCAGTAGTATACGCATACAGGGGCGGAATGAGCAGTTCTTC,CASSIRIQGRNEQFF
TRBJ1-2,few,NA,TRBV7-9,TGTGCCAGCAGCTCACAGTGGGGGGACGGTTATGGCTACACCTTC,CASSSQWGDGYGYTF
TRBJ1-6,few,TRBD1,TRBV7-6,TGTGCCAGCAGCTTAGGGGGACAGGGACAGAATTCACCCCTCCACTTT,CASSLGGQGQNSPLHF
TRBJ2-2,many,TRBD1,TRBV6-4,TGTGCCAGCAGTGGACAGGGGGACACCGGGGAGCTGTTTTTT,CASSGQGDTGELFF
TRBJ1-2,once,NA,TRBV30,TGTGCCTGGGAAATAGGAAACTATGGCTACACCTTC,CAWEIGNYGYTF
TRBJ1-4,NA,NA,TRBV19,TGTGCCAGTATCTCTTTGGGGGCAGACGGGGAAAAACTGTTTTTT,CASISLGADGEKLFF
TRBJ2-1,many,TRBD2,TRBV9,TGTGCCAGCAGCGTAAGCGGGGGACCCAATGAGCAGTTCTTC,CASSVSGGPNEQFF
TRBJ1-2,NA,TRBD1,TRBV18,TGTGCCAGCTCACCTCCGACAGGGGATGGCTACACCTTC,CASSPPTGDGYTF
TRBJ2-5,few,TRBD1,TRBV5-5,TGTGCCAGCAGCTTGCAAACGGACAGGGAGCAGACCCAGTACTTC,CASSLQTDREQTQYF
TRBJ2-2,NA,TRBD2,TRBV4-3,TGCGCCAGCAGCCTGAGTACTAGCGGTAACACCGGGGAGCTGTTTTTT,CASSLSTSGNTGELFF
TRBJ1-2,NA,NA,TRBV19,TGTGCCAGTAGTGATGGGGCAGGGACTGGCTACACCTTC,CASSDGAGTGYTF
TRBJ2-1,NA,TRBD2,TRBV9,TGTGCCAGCAGCGTAGTAGCGGGGGGGCGCCCTGAGCAGTTCTTC,CASSVVAGGRPEQFF
TRBJ2-1,once,TRBD1,TRBV27,TGTGCCAGCAGTTTGGACAGGGGAAGAGGAAATGAGCAGTTCTTC,CASSLDRGRGNEQFF
TRBJ2-5,NA,NA,TRBV6-4,TGTGCCAGCAGTGACTCGACGGGACCCAAGAGGGAGACCCAGTACTTC,CASSDSTGPKRETQYF
TRBJ1-3,NA,NA,TRBV18,TGTGCCAGCTCACCACCGACCCTAATCTCTGGAAACACCATATATTTT,CASSPPTLISGNTIYF
TRBJ2-2,NA,TRBD2,TRBV4-1,TGCGCCAGCAGCTCCGGGACTAAGACCGGGGAGCTGTTTTTT,CASSSGTKTGELFF
TRBJ2-6,once,TRBD1,TRBV16,TGTGCCAGCAGCCAATTCAGGGGGCAAGCTGGGGCCAACGTCCTGACTTTC,CASSQFRGQAGANVLTF
TRBJ2-7,NA,TRBD1,TRBV6-1,TGTGCCAGCAGTGAGACAGGGGGCGTCTACGAGCAGTACTTC,CASSETGGVYEQYF
TRBJ1-1,few,TRBD1,TRBV6-4,TGTGCCAGCAGTGTGGACAGGCTGAACACTGAAGCTTTCTTT,CASSVDRLNTEAFF
TRBJ2-7,NA,NA,TRBV4-3,TGCGCCAGCAGCCAAGATCGTATGGGGCTCTACGAGCAGTACTTC,CASSQDRMGLYEQYF
TRBJ1-1,NA,TRBD1,TRBV18,TGTGCCAGCTCGACACAGGGGGCGGGCACTGAAGCTTTCTTT,CASSTQGAGTEAFF
TRBJ1-1,NA,TRBD1,TRBV7-2,TGTGCCAGCAGCTTTTCAGGGGGCCTGAACACTGAAGCTTTCTTT,CASSFSGGLNTEAFF
TRBJ1-2,NA,NA,TRBV2,TGTGCCAGCAGGAGGGGTTGGCGGGGCTACACCTTC,CASRRGWRGYTF
TRBJ2-1,NA,TRBD2,TRBV4-3,TGCGCCAGCAGCCAGGGCGGGGGGGCCCATTACAATGAGCAGTTCTTC,CASSQGGGAHYNEQFF
TRBJ1-6,NA,NA,TRBV5-6,TGTGCCAGCAGCTTGACAGGGAAGGAGTCACCCCTCCACTTT,CASSLTGKESPLHF
TRBJ2-5,NA,NA,TRBV2,TGTGCCAGCAGTGAAGGGATGGGAGAGACCCAGTACTTC,CASSEGMGETQYF
TRBJ1-6,NA,NA,TRBV30,TGTGCCTGGAGTGGCAGAGCCAGGTATAATTCACCCCTCCACTTT,CAWSGRARYNSPLHF
TRBJ1-2,NA,NA,TRBV25-1,TGTGCCAGCAGGGGGGCCAGTAAGTGGGATGGCTACACCTTC,CASRGASKWDGYTF
TRBJ1-2,NA,NA,TRBV2,TGTGCCAGCAGTGGAACGGTCTATGGCTACACCTTC,CASSGTVYGYTF
TRBJ2-5,NA,NA,TRBV9,TGTGCCAGCAGCGTAGCCCCAGGGCGAGAGACCCAGTACTTC,CASSVAPGRETQYF
TRBJ2-3,NA,NA,TRBV5-1,TGCGCCAGCAGCTTGTGGGGGGGCGTGGCAGGGCCCGATACGCAGTATTTT,CASSLWGGVAGPDTQYF
TRBJ2-3,few,TRBD2,TRBV27,TGTGCCAGCAGTTCAACGACTAGCGGAGATACGCAGTATTTT,CASSSTTSGDTQYF
TRBJ1-2,many,NA,TRBV6-5,TGTGCCAGCAGTTATTCACGGGGAGTAGTCTCTGGCTACACCTTC,CASSYSRGVVSGYTF
TRBJ2-7,NA,TRBD1,TRBV30,TGTGCCTGGAAGAGAGGACAGGGGCTCTGGGGCGAGCAGTACTTC,CAWKRGQGLWGEQYF
TRBJ2-7,NA,NA,TRBV5-4,TGTGCCAGCAGCTTGATCGGGGGAACCTACGAGCAGTACTTC,CASSLIGGTYEQYF
TRBJ1-3,NA,TRBD1,TRBV5-1,TGCGCCAGCAGCTTGACTGGACAGGGTTTAAACACCATATATTTT,CASSLTGQGLNTIYF
TRBJ1-4,medium-sized,TRBD1,TRBV7-2,TGTGCCAGCAGCTTACCCGGGACAGGGAATGGAAAACTGTTTTTT,CASSLPGTGNGKLFF
TRBJ2-7,NA,NA,TRBV7-2,TGTGCCAGCAGCTTAATGGGAACAGGGCGCTACGAGCAGTACTTC,CASSLMGTGRYEQYF
TRBJ2-7,few,NA,TRBV2,TGTGCCAGCAGCCGCACCTACGAGCAGTACTTC,CASSRTYEQYF
TRBJ1-1,few,TRBD1,TRBV30,TGTGCCTGGAGGGGGGACAGGGGCGTAGACACTGAAGCTTTCTTT,CAWRGDRGVDTEAFF
TRBJ2-5,NA,TRBD2,TRBV6-5,TGTGCCAGCAGTGACCGGGGGGGAGGCGAGACCCAGTACTTC,CASSDRGGGETQYF
TRBJ2-7,NA,NA,TRBV4-1,TGCGCCAGCAGCCAAGAGTTCTCGGACAGAGCCTACGAGCAGTACTTC,CASSQEFSDRAYEQYF
TRBJ1-1,few,NA,TRBV5-6,TGTGCCAGCATCTCCCCAAATTCAGGGCACACTGAAGCTTTCTTT,CASISPNSGHTEAFF
TRBJ2-7,NA,TRBD1,TRBV5-1,TGCGCCAGCAGCTTGGTTCCTAAGACCGGGACAGGGGGGCACGAGCAGTACTTC,CASSLVPKTGTGGHEQYF
TRBJ2-7,NA,TRBD2,TRBV9,TGTGCCAGCAGCCCCCTCGGGACTAGCGGGTCCTACGAGCAGTACTTC,CASSPLGTSGSYEQYF
TRBJ2-1,once,NA,TRBV5-1,TGCGCCAGCAGCCGGGACGGCAATGAGCAGTTCTTC,CASSRDGNEQFF
TRBJ2-1,medium-sized,NA,TRBV7-2,TGTGCCAGCAGCTTATTGGTTCTCGCTGGGGGTGAGCAGTTCTTC,CASSLLVLAGGEQFF
TRBJ1-5,NA,NA,TRBV6-1,TGTGCCAGCAGTGAAGGGGGGTTGGGTAATCAGCCCCAGCATTTT,CASSEGGLGNQPQHF
TRBJ2-3,few,NA,TRBV11-2,TGTGCCAGCAGCTCGGGGGCCGACACAGATACGCAGTATTTT,CASSSGADTDTQYF
TRBJ2-3,NA,NA,TRBV27,TGTGCCAGCAGATCTTGGGGGTACGATACGCAGTATTTT,CASRSWGYDTQYF
TRBJ2-2,NA,NA,TRBV19,TGTGCCAGTAGCGGGCCCAACACCGGGGAGCTGTTTTTT,CASSGPNTGELFF
TRBJ1-6,few,TRBD1,TRBV6-5,TGTGCCAGCAGTTCCCCGACAGGGGCGGATTCACCCCTCCACTTT,CASSSPTGADSPLHF